This T cell receptor (beta chain) was sequenced during a study of blood T cell repertoires in COVID-19. Study background: The United States, Italy and Spain provided the acute and convalescent COVID-19 samples. T cells, B-cell-depleted T cells, or PBMCs provided the cDNA or gDNA that served as material.

The J segment lost 2 bases and the V segment lost 0 bases, leaving 0 bases of the junction unmatched. This CDR3 is built from 14 residues. CDR1 is GTSNPN, CDR2 SVGIG, per germline (reference sequence). As processed by the authors: From reference gene primer amplification, estimates of nucleated cell counts were derived. The table came from immunoSEQ multiplex PCR; TCRdb's copy has only in-frame clones and leaves some out. For V, J and clone size, that table is used; D and trimming come from the DNA. The data hold 140,000 to 150,000 clones, with roughly 76% observed a single time. This receptor was obtained from a human donor with acute or convalescent COVID-19. The donor label of this sample is uncertain. Material for sequencing was peripheral blood. V usage is TRBV30 and J usage is TRBJ1-2, with 10 nucleotides matching TRBD1. The CDR3 loop is CAWSVGQGNYGYTF. CDR3 sequence (DNA): TGTGCCTGGAGTGTGGGACAGGGGAACTATGGCTACACCTTC. Full variable domain (rest looked up from reference TRBV30 and TRBJ1-2): SQTIHQWPATLVQPVGSPLSLECTVEGTSNPNLYWYRQAAGRGLQLLFYSVGIGQISSEVPQNLSASRPQDRQFILSSKKLLLSDSGFYLCAWSVGQGNYGYTFGSGTRLTVV.